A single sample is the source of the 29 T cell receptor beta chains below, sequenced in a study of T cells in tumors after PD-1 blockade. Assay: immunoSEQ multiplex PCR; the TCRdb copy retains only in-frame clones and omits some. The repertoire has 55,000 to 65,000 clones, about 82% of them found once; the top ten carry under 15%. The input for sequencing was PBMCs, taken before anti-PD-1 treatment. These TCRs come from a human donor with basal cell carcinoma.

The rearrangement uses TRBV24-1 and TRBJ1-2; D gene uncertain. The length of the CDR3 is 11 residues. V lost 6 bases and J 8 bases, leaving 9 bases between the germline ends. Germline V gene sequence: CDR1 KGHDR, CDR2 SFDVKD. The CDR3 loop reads CATSNGGGYTF. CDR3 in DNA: TGTGCCACCAGTAATGGCGGAGGCTACACCTTC.

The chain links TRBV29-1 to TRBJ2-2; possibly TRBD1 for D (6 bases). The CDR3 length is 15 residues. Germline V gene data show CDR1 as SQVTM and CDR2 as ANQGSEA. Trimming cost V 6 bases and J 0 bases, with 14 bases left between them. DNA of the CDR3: TGCAGCGTGAGACTTCGGACAGCGAACACCGGGGAGCTGTTTTTT. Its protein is CSVRLRTANTGELFF.

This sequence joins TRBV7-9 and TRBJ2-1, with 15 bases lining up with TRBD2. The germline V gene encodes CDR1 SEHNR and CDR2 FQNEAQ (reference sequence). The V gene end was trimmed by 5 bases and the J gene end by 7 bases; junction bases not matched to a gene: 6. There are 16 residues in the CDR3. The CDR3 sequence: CASSLRTSGGANEQFF. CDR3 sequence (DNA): TGTGCCAGCAGCCTACGGACTAGCGGGGGGGCGAATGAGCAGTTCTTC. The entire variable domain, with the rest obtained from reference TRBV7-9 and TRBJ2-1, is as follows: DTGVSQNPRHKITKRGQNVTFRCDPISEHNRLYWYRQTLGQGPEFLTYFQNEAQLEKSRLLSDRFSAERPKGSFSTLEIQRTEQGDSAMYLCASSLRTSGGANEQFFGPGTRLTVL.

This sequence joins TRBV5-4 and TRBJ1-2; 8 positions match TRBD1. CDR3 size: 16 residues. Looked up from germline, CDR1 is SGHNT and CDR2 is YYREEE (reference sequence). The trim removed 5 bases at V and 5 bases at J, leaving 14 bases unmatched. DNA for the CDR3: TGTGCCAGCAGACCCAACCCAGGACAGGGATCATATGGCTACACCTTC. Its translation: CASRPNPGQGSYGYTF.

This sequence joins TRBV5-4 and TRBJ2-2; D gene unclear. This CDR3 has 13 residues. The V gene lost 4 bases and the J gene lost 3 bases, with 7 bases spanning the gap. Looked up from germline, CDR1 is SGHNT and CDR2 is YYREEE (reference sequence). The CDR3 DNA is TGTGCCAGCAGCCGGGCGGACACCGGGGAGCTGTTTTTT. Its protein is CASSRADTGELFF.

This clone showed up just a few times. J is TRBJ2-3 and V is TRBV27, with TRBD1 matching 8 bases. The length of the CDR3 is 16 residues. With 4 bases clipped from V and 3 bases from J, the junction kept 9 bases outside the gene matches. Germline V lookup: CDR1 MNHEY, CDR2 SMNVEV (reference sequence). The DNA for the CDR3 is TGTGCCAGCAGTTCACCGGGACAGGATATTACAGATACGCAGTATTTT. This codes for CASSSPGQDITDTQYF.

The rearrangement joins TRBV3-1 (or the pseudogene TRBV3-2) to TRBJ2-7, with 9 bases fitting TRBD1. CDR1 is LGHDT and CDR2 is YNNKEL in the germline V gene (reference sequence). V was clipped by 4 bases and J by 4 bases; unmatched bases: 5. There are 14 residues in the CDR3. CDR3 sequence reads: CASSRGTGKYEQYF. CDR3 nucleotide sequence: TGTGCCAGCAGCCGCGGGACAGGGAAATACGAGCAGTACTTC.

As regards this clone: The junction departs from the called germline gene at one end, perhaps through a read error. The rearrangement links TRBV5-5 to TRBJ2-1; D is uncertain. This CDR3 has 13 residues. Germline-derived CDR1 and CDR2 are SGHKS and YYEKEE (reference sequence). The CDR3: CASSLRPYDEQFF. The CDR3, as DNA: TGTGCCAGCAGCTTGAGGCCCTACGATGAGCAGTTCTTC. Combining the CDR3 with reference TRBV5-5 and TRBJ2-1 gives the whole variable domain DAGVTQSPTHLIKTRGQQVTLRCSPISGHKSVSWYQQVLGQGPQFIFQYYEKEERGRGNFPDRFSARQFPNYSSELNVNALLLGDSALYLCASSLRPYDEQFFGPGTRLTVL.

The CDR3 bases are TGTGCCGCTTCCCGGGAACCTAATCAGCCCCAGCATTTT. Translation gives CAASREPNQPQHF. V gene TRBV30 combines with J gene TRBJ1-5; the D is unclear. Between the trimmed V and J ends, which lost 8 bases and 4 bases, there was a span of 15 bases. Germline values: CDR1 GTSNPN, CDR2 SVGIG (reference sequence). This CDR3 contains 13 residues.

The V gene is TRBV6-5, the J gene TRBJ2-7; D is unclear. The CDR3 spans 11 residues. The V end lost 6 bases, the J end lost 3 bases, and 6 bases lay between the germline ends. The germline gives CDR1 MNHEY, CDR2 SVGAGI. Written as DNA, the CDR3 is TGTGCCAGCAGGCTCATCTACGAGCAGTACTTC. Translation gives CASRLIYEQYF.

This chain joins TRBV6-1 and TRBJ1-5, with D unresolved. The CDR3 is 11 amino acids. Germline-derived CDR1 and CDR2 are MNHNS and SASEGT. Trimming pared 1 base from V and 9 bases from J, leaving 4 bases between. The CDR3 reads CASSEVGPQHF. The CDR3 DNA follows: TGTGCCAGCAGTGAAGTTGGGCCCCAGCATTTT.

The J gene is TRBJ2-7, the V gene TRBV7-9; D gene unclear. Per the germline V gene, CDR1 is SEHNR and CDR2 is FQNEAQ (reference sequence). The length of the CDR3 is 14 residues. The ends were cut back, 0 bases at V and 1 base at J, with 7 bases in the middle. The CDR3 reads CASSLAPSSYEQYF. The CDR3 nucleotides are TGTGCCAGCAGCTTAGCGCCCAGTTCCTACGAGCAGTACTTC.

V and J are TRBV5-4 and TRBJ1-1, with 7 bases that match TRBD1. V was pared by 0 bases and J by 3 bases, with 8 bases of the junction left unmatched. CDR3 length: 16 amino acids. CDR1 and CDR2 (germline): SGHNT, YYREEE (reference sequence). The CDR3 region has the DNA TGTGCCAGCAGCTTGGACAGGGGAGGTTTGGACACTGAAGCTTTCTTT. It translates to CASSLDRGGLDTEAFF.

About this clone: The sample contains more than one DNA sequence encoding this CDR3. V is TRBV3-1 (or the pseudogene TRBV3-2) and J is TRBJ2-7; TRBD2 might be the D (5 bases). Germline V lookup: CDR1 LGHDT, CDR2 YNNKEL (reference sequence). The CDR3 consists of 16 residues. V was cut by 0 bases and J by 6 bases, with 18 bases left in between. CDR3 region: CASSQEGSGRGREQYF. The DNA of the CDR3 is TGTGCCAGCAGCCAAGAGGGGTCGGGGAGAGGGCGCGAGCAGTACTTC.

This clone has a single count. The CDR3 coding sequence is TGCGCCAGCAGCCAAGATCACAGGGGGTTGGATACGCAGTATTTT. It is translated as CASSQDHRGLDTQYF. V usage is TRBV4-1 and J usage is TRBJ2-3, with 8 positions matching TRBD1. The germline V gene has CDR1 MGHRA and CDR2 YSYEKL. J lost 6 bases, V lost 0 bases, and 5 bases had no gene match. The CDR3 contains 15 residues.

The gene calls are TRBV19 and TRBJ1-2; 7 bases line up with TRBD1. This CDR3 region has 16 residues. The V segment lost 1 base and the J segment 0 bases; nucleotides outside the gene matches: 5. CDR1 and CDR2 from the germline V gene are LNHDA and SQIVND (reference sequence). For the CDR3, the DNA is TGTGCCAGTAGTATAGTAGGGGACAGAGCTAACTATGGCTACACCTTC. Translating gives CASSIVGDRANYGYTF. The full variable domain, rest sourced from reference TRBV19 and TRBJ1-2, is DGGITQSPKYLFRKEGQNVTLSCEQNLNHDAMYWYRQDPGQGLRLIYYSQIVNDFQKGDIAEGYSVSREKKESFPLTVTSAQKNPTAFYLCASSIVGDRANYGYTFGSGTRLTVV.

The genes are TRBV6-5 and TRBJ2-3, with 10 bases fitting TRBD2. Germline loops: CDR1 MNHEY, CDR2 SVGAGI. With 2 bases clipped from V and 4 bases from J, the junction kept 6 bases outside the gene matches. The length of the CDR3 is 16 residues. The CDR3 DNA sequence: TGTGCCAGCAGTTACGTGAGCGGGGGGGCCTCAGATACGCAGTATTTT. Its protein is CASSYVSGGASDTQYF.

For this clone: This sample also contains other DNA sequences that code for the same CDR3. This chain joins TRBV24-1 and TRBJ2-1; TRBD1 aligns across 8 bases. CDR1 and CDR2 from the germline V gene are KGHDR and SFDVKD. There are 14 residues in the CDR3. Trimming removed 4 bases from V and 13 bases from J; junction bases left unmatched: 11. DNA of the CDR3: TGTGCCACCAGTGAATCCGGGACAGGATTTGAACAGTTCTTC. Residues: CATSESGTGFEQFF.

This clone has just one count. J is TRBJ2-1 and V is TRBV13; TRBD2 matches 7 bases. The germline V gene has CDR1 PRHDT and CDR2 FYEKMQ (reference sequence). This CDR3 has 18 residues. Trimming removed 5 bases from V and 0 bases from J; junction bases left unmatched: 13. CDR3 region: CASSPPKAGPRSYNEQFF. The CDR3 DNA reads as TGTGCCAGCAGCCCCCCCAAAGCGGGGCCCCGCTCCTACAATGAGCAGTTCTTC. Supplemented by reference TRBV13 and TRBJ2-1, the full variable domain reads AAGVIQSPRHLIKEKRETATLKCYPIPRHDTVYWYQQGPGQDPQFLISFYEKMQSDKGSIPDRFSAQQFSDYHSELNMSSLELGDSALYFCASSPPKAGPRSYNEQFFGPGTRLTVL.

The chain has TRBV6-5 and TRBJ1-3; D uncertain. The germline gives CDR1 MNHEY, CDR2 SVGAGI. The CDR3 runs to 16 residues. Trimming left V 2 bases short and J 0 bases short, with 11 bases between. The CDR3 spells CASSYNQELSGNTIYF. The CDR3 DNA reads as TGTGCCAGCAGTTACAATCAGGAACTCTCTGGAAACACCATATATTTT.

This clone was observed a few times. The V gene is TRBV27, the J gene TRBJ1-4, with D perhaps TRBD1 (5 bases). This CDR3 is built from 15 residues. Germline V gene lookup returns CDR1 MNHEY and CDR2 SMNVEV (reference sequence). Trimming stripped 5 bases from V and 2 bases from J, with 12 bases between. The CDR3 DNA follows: TGTGCCAGCAGTCTCCAGGGTCTGACTAATGAAAAACTGTTTTTT. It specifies CASSLQGLTNEKLFF.

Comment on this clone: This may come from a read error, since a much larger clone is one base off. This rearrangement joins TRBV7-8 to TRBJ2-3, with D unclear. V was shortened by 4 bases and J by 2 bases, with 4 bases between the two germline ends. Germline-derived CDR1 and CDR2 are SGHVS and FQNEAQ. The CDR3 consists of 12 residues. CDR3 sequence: CASSSYTDTQYF. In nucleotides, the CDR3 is TGTGCCAGCAGCTCCTACACAGATACGCAGTATTTT. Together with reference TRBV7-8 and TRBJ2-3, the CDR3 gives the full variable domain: GAGVSQSPRYKVAKRGQDVALRCDPISGHVSLFWYQQALGQGPEFLTYFQNEAQLDKSGLPSDRFFAERPEGSVSTLKIQRTQQEDSAVYLCASSSYTDTQYFGPGTRLTVL.

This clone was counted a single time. The CDR3 protein is CASSLGDRGHQPQHF. DNA of the CDR3: TGTGCCAGCAGCTTAGGGGACAGGGGGCATCAGCCCCAGCATTTT. J is TRBJ1-5 and V is TRBV5-8; 12 bases fit TRBD1. After removal of 2 bases from V and 5 bases from J, the junction contained 2 bases not matched to a gene. From germline, CDR1 is SGHTS and CDR2 YDEGEE. This CDR3 has 15 amino acids.

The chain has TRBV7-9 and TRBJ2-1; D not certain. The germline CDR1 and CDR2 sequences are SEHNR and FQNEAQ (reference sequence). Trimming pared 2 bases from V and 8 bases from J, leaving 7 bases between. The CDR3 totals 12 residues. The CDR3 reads CASSLSGDEQFF. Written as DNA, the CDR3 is TGTGCCAGCAGCTTATCAGGAGATGAGCAGTTCTTC.

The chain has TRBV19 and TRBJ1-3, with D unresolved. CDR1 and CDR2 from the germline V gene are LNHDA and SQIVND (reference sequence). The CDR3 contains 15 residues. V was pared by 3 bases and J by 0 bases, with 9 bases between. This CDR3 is CASSISAISGNTIYF. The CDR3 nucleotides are TGTGCCAGTAGTATTAGCGCCATCTCTGGAAACACCATATATTTT. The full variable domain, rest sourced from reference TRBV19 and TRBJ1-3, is DGGITQSPKYLFRKEGQNVTLSCEQNLNHDAMYWYRQDPGQGLRLIYYSQIVNDFQKGDIAEGYSVSREKKESFPLTVTSAQKNPTAFYLCASSISAISGNTIYFGEGSWLTVV.

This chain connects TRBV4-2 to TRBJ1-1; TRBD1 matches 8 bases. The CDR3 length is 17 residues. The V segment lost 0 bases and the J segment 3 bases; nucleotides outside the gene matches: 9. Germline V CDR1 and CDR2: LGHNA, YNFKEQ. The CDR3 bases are TGTGCCAGCAGCCAAGACCGAGGACAGGGTATGGACACTGAAGCTTTCTTT. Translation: CASSQDRGQGMDTEAFF.

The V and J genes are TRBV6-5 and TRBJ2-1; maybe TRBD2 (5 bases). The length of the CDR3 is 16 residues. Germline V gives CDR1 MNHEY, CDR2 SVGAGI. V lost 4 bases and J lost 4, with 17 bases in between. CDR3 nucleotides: TGTGCCAGCAGTTCCTCCTTAGCGACCACTTACAATGAGCAGTTCTTC. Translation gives CASSSSLATTYNEQFF.

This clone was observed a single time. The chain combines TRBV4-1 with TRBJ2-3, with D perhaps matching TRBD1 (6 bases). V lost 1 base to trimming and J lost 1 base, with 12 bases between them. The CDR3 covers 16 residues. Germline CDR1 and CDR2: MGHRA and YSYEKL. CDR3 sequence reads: CASSQVGGWGTDTQYF. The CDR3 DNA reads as TGCGCCAGCAGCCAAGTAGGGGGTTGGGGCACAGATACGCAGTATTTT.

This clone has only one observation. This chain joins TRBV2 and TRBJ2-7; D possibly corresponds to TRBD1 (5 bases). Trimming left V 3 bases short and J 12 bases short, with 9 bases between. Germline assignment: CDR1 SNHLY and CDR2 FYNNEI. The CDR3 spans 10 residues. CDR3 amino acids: CASSDRTRYF. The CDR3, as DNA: TGTGCCAGCAGTGACCGGACAAGGTACTTC.